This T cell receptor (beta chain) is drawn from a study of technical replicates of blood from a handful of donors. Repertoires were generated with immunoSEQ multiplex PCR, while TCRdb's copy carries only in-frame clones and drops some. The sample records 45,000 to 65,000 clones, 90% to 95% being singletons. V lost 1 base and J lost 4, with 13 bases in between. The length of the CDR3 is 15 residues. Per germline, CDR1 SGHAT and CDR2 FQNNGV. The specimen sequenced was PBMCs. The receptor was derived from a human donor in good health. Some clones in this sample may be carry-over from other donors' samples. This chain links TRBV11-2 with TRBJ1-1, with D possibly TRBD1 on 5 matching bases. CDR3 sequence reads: CASSLVLVRATEAFF. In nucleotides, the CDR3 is TGTGCCAGCAGCTTAGTTCTGGTCAGGGCCACTGAAGCTTTCTTT.